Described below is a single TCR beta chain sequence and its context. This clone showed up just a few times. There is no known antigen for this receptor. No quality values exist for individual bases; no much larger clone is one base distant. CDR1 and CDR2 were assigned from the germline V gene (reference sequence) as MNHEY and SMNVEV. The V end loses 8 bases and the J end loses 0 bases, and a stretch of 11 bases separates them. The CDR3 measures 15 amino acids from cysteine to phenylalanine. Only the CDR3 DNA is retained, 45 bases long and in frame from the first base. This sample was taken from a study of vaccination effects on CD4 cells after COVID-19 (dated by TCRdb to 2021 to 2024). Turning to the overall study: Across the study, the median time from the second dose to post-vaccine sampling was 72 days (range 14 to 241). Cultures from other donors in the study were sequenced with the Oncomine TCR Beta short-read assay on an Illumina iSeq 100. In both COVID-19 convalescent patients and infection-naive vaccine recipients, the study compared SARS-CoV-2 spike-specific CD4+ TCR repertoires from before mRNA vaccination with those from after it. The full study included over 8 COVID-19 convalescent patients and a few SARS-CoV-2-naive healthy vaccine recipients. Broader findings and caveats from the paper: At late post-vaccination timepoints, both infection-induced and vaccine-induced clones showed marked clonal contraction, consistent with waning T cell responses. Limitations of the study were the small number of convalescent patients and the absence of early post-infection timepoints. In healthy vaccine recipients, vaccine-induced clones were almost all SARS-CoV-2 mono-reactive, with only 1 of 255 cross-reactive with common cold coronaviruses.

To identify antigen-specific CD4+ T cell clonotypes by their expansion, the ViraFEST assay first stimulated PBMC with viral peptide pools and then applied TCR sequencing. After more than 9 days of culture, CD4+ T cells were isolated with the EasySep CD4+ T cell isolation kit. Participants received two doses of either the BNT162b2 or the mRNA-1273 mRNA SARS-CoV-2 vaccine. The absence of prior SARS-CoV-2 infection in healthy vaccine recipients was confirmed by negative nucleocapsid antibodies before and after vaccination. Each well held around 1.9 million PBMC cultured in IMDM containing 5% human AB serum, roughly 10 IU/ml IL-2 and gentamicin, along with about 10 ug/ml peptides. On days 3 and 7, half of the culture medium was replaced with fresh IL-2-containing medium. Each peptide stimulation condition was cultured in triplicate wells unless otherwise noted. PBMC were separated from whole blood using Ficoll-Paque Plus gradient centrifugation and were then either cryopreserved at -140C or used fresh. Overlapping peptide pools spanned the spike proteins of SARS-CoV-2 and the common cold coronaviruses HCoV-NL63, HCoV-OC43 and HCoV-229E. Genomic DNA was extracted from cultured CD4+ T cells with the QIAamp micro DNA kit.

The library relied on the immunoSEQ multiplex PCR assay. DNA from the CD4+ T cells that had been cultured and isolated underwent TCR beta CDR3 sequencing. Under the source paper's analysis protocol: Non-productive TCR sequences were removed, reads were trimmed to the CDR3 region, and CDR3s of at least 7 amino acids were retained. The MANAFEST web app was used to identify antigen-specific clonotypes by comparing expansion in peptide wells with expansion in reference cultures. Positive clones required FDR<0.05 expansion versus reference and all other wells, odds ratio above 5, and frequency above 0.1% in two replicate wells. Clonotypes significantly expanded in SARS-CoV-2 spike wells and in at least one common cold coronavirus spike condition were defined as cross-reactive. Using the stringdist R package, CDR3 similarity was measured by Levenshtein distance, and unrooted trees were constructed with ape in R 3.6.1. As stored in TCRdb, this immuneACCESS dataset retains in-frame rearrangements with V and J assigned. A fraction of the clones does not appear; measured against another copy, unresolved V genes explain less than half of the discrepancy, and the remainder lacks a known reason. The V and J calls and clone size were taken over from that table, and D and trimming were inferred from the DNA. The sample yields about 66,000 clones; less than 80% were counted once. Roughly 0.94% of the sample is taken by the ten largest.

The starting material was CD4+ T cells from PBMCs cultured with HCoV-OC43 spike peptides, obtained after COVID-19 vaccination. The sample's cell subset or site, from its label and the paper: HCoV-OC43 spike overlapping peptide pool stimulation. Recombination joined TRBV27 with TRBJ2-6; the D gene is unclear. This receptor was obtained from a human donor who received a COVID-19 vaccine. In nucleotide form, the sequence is TGTGCCAGCGCTTTCCGCCGCTCTGGGGCCAACGTCCTGACTTTC. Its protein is CASAFRRSGANVLTF.